The 8 T cell receptor beta chains reported below all come from one sample, sequenced in a study of blood T cell repertoires in COVID-19. The repertoire was sequenced with immunoSEQ multiplex PCR; TCRdb's copy has only in-frame clones and lacks some. The table lists 150,000 to 200,000 clones, over 75% of them singletons. The specimen was peripheral blood. These receptor sequences come from a man between 65 and 85 years old with active or convalescent COVID-19.

CDR3 residues: CSADQVTEQFF. CDR3 coding DNA: TGCAGTGCAGATCAGGTGACTGAGCAGTTCTTC. The genes are TRBV20-1 and TRBJ2-1; D call uncertain. This CDR3 region has 11 residues. The germline V and J ends were trimmed by 6 bases and 9 bases, with 12 bases remaining between them. CDR1 and CDR2 from the germline V gene are DFQATT and SNEGSKA (reference sequence).

This chain joins TRBV27 and TRBJ1-5; 7 bases align to TRBD1. From germline, CDR1 is MNHEY and CDR2 SMNVEV (reference sequence). The trim removed 8 bases at V and 9 bases at J, leaving 7 bases unmatched. This CDR3 comprises 12 residues. The CDR3 reads CASGQAAGPQHF. The CDR3 nucleotides are TGTGCCAGCGGACAGGCGGCGGGGCCCCAGCATTTT.

The chain uses TRBV2 and TRBJ1-4; D unresolved. Germline V gives CDR1 SNHLY, CDR2 FYNNEI. Trimming removed 5 bases from V and 4 bases from J, with 2 bases in between. CDR3 size: 11 residues. As DNA, the CDR3 is TGTGCCAGCAGTTATAATGAAAAACTGTTTTTT. This encodes CASSYNEKLFF. Complete variable domain (other parts from reference TRBV2 and TRBJ1-4): EPEVTQTPSHQVTQMGQEVILRCVPISNHLYFYWYRQILGQKVEFLVSFYNNEISEKSEIFDDQFSVERPDGSNFTLKIRSTKLEDSAMYFCASSYNEKLFFGSGTQLSVL.

Concerning this clone: At the DNA level, this CDR3 is encoded by other sequences in the same sample as well. The chain links TRBV18 to TRBJ2-5; 12 positions match TRBD1. The CDR3 spans 15 residues. Trimming took 0 bases from V and 4 from J; bases not matched to a gene: 0. The germline CDR1 and CDR2 sequences are KGHSH and LQKENI. The CDR3 DNA is TGTGCCAGCTCACCACCGGGACAGGGGGCAGAGACCCAGTACTTC. Translated, it gives CASSPPGQGAETQYF.

V gene TRBV19 combines with J gene TRBJ1-1; no clear D. V was trimmed by 1 base and J by 7 bases, leaving 13 bases between them. The CDR3 contains 14 residues. CDR1 and CDR2 from the germline V gene are LNHDA and SQIVND (reference sequence). Here the CDR3 reads CASSIGGGGGEAFF. For the CDR3, the DNA is TGTGCCAGTAGTATAGGGGGTGGAGGTGGTGAAGCTTTCTTT.

The gene calls are TRBV2 and TRBJ1-1; the D gene is possibly TRBD1 (6 bases). The CDR3 spans 13 residues. Germline V gene data show CDR1 as SNHLY and CDR2 as FYNNEI. Trimming cost V 6 bases and J 4 bases, with 12 bases left between them. CDR3 amino acids: CASRRGSGTEAFF. The CDR3 DNA reads as TGTGCCAGCAGAAGGGGGTCGGGCACTGAAGCTTTCTTT. Combining the CDR3 with reference TRBV2 and TRBJ1-1 gives the whole variable domain EPEVTQTPSHQVTQMGQEVILRCVPISNHLYFYWYRQILGQKVEFLVSFYNNEISEKSEIFDDQFSVERPDGSNFTLKIRSTKLEDSAMYFCASRRGSGTEAFFGQGTRLTVV.

This clone showed up just a few times. V is TRBV11-3 and J is TRBJ2-2, with TRBD1 matching 10 bases. V lost 4 bases and J lost 4; bases outside the gene matches: 18. Germline CDR1 and CDR2: SGHNT and YENEEA. The CDR3 consists of 20 residues. The CDR3 bases are TGTGCCAGCAGCTCTCCGAAGACCGTGGGGGACAGGGGTGCCACCGGGGAGCTGTTTTTT. Translating gives CASSSPKTVGDRGATGELFF.

This clone has a handful of counts. V gene TRBV2 combines with J gene TRBJ1-2; D is unresolved. The germline V gene encodes CDR1 SNHLY and CDR2 FYNNEI. This CDR3 comprises 17 residues. V was cut by 1 base and J by 2 bases, with 17 bases left in between. CDR3 amino acids: CASSEETMEAGNYGYTF. The CDR3 DNA reads as TGTGCCAGCAGTGAAGAGACTATGGAGGCGGGGAACTATGGCTACACCTTC.